This T cell receptor beta chain appears in the sequencing data of a study of regulatory T cells in long-lasting Graves disease. About the study: Antithyroid drugs had been given to newly diagnosed Graves' patients for under 3 months. General observations from the study: The small sample size may have reduced accuracy.

Of note for this clonotype: Its antigen remains unknown.

Time point described: newly diagnosed GD, antithyroid drugs for less than 3 months. Following extraction of RNA from PBMCs, that RNA was used to make the TCR library. Arm-PCR with iRepertoire HTBI primers amplified the CDR3 regions for these TCR beta libraries. TCRdb re-analysed the multiplex PCR reads in MiXCR, keeping a single row per CDR3 protein. The sample has about 450,000 distinct CDR3 sequences; 14% are singletons. The data also belong to a second study, concerning T cells in Graves' hyperthyroidism and ophthalmopathy. That work adds: Every diagnosis used clinical symptoms, serum thyroxine and TRAb, thyroid ultrasound and orbital computed tomography.

The source material was peripheral blood mononuclear cells (PBMCs), sampled at new diagnosis, from a patient treated with antithyroid drugs. This TCR was sampled from a woman aged 45-59 years with Graves disease.

The CDR3 DNA sequence: TGTGCCAGCAGCGAATCGGGACAGGGAATTGAAAAACTGTTTTTT. This translates into CASSESGQGIEKLFF. The chain recombines TRBV9 with TRBJ1-4; 9 bases align to TRBD1. CDR1 and CDR2 from the germline V gene are SGDLS and YYNGEE. V trimming: 3 bases; J trimming: 7 bases; junction bases outside the gene matches: 7. The CDR3 has 15 amino acids. The variable domain in full, with the rest retrieved from reference TRBV9 and TRBJ1-4, is DSGVTQTPKHLITATGQRVTLRCSPRSGDLSVYWYQQSLDQGLQFLIQYYNGEERAKGNILERFSAQQFPDLHSELNLSSLELGDSALYFCASSESGQGIEKLFFGSGTQLSVL.